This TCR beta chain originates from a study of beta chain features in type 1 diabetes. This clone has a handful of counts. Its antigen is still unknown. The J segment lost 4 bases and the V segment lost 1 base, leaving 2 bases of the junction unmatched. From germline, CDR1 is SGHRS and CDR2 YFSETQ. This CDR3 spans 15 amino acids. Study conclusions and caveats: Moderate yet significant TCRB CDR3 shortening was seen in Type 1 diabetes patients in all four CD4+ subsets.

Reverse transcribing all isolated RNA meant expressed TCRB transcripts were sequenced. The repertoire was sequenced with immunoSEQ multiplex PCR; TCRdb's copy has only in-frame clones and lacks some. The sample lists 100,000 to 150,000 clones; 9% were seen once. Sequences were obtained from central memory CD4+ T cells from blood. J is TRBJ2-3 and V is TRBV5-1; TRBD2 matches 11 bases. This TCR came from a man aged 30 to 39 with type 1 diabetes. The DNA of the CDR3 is TGCGCCAGCAGCTTGACTAGCGGGGGCGCAGATACGCAGTATTTT. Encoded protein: CASSLTSGGADTQYF.